These T cell receptor beta chains were read from a single sample in a study of blood T cell repertoires in COVID-19. Clones were sequenced by immunoSEQ multiplex PCR, and TCRdb holds only the in-frame ones, with some missing. The sample includes fewer than 250,000 clones, approximately 90% of them seen just once. Material for sequencing was peripheral blood. These receptors came from a human donor in a cohort sampled during active COVID-19. The CDR3 runs from the conserved cysteine through the conserved F or W. A D gene is named only where the DNA matches it firmly. Clone size is not always given. Where it is, it says once, few, many or a class for expanded clones.

d_call j_call v_call clone_size cdr3_nt cdr3_aa
TRBD2 TRBJ2-7 TRBV3-1/TRBV3-2 NA TGTGCCAGCAGCCTGGGACTAGCGGGGGGGGGCTACGAGCAGTACTTC CASSLGLAGGGYEQYF
TRBD1 TRBJ2-3 TRBV30 NA TGTGCCTGGAGCCTTTCCGGGACAGGGAGAGATACGCAGTATTTT CAWSLSGTGRDTQYF
NA TRBJ1-5 TRBV7-2 NA TGTGCCAGCAGCTTAGAATTCGGCGGGAGTCAGCCCCAGCATTTT CASSLEFGGSQPQHF
TRBD1 TRBJ1-4 TRBV7-9 NA TGTGCCAGCAACAACAGGGGCGGCTGGGAGGAAAAACTGTTTTTT CASNNRGGWEEKLFF
TRBD2 TRBJ2-1 TRBV10-2 NA TGCGCCAGCGCCAGCGGGGGGGCCTCGCGGGAGCAGTTCTTC CASASGGASREQFF
TRBD2 TRBJ2-7 TRBV3-1/TRBV3-2 NA TGTGCCAGCAGCCCAGGGCTAGCGGGATACGAGCAGTACTTC CASSPGLAGYEQYF
TRBD2 TRBJ2-3 TRBV9 NA TGTGCCAGCAGCGTTTTAGCGGGGTACACAGATACGCAGTATTTT CASSVLAGYTDTQYF
TRBD1 TRBJ1-6 TRBV5-1 NA TGCGCCAGCAGCTTGGGGACAGGGGCGGAATCACCCCTCCACTTT CASSLGTGAESPLHF
NA TRBJ2-7 TRBV4-3 NA TGCGCCAGCAGCCAAGAGCGATCTAACTCCTACGAGCAGTACTTC CASSQERSNSYEQYF
NA TRBJ2-1 TRBV11-2 NA TGTGCCAGCAGCTTAGATGTCTGGGGGGGCTCAGGCGATGAGCAGTTCTTC CASSLDVWGGSGDEQFF
NA TRBJ2-6 TRBV9 NA TGTGCCAGCAGCCCAGCGGGCTCTGGGGCCAACGTCCTGACTTTC CASSPAGSGANVLTF
TRBD1 TRBJ1-4 TRBV4-2 few TGTGCCAGCAGCCACGGGACAGCTAATGAAAAACTGTTTTTT CASSHGTANEKLFF
NA TRBJ2-6 TRBV13 NA TGTGCCAGCAGTTCTAACGAGAACTCTGGGGCCAACGTCCTGACTTTC CASSSNENSGANVLTF
NA TRBJ2-7 TRBV20-1 NA TGCAGTGCTAGTAGAGCCTATGGGGGGATCAACGTTTACGAGCAGTACTTC CSASRAYGGINVYEQYF
TRBD1 TRBJ1-4 TRBV5-4 once TGTGCCAGCAGCTTCTACGGGACAGGGAACGAAAAACTGTTTTTT CASSFYGTGNEKLFF
TRBD2 TRBJ2-7 TRBV3-1/TRBV3-2 NA TGTGCCAGCAGCCAAGATAAGGCGCGGTCAGGCCGGACTAGCGGGGGGGCGGTTTACGAGCAGTACTTC CASSQDKARSGRTSGGAVYEQYF
NA TRBJ2-3 TRBV19 NA TGTGCCAGTAGTATAGACTTACGAGACAATGGCCCAGATACGCAGTATTTT CASSIDLRDNGPDTQYF
TRBD1 TRBJ2-7 TRBV16 NA TGTGCCAGCAGCCGATTACCGGGACAGGGGACCTACGAGCAGTACTTC CASSRLPGQGTYEQYF
NA TRBJ1-5 TRBV12-3/TRBV12-4 once TGTGCCAGCAGTTTAGGGTCGGGTCCAGGGAATTTT CASSLGSGPGNF
NA TRBJ2-7 TRBV18 NA TGTGCCAGCTCGCCGGACATGTACGAGCAGTACTTC CASSPDMYEQYF
TRBD2 TRBJ2-1 TRBV27 NA TGTGCCAGCAGTTTGACGAGCGGGAGTTGGGAGCAGTTCTTC CASSLTSGSWEQFF
TRBD2 TRBJ2-1 TRBV7-8 NA TGTGCCAGCAGCTTAGCCCAACCTGGACTAGGGTTCAATGAGCAGTTCTTC CASSLAQPGLGFNEQFF
NA TRBJ1-6 TRBV5-1 NA TGCGCCAGCAGCTTGGGAAGTAGCTCCTATAATTCACCCCTCCACTTT CASSLGSSSYNSPLHF
TRBD2 TRBJ2-7 TRBV5-1 NA TGCGCCAGCAGCTTGGGATGGACTAGCGCGCTCTACGAGCAGTACTTC CASSLGWTSALYEQYF
TRBD1 TRBJ2-7 TRBV4-1 few TGCGCCAGCAGCCACAGGACAGGGAACGAGCAGTACTTC CASSHRTGNEQYF
TRBD1 TRBJ2-3 TRBV7-9 NA TGTGCCAGCAGCTTTCCTCTAAACGGACAGGGGGGCGCAGATACGCAGTATTTT CASSFPLNGQGGADTQYF
TRBD1 TRBJ2-5 TRBV9 NA TGTGCCAGCAGCGTAGGAGTTGTGGGGGCAGGGGGCAAAGAGACCCAGTACTTC CASSVGVVGAGGKETQYF
NA TRBJ1-1 TRBV10-3 NA TGTGCCATCAGTGACTCAGGTGGACTGACTGAAGCTTTCTTT CAISDSGGLTEAFF
NA TRBJ1-6 TRBV3-1/TRBV3-2 NA TGTGCCAGCAGCCAGCGGGCCTCGAATTCACCCCTCCACTTT CASSQRASNSPLHF
NA TRBJ1-1 TRBV24-1 NA TGTGCCACCAGTGATGGGGGCCGGGACACTGAAGCTTTCTTT CATSDGGRDTEAFF
TRBD1 TRBJ1-4 TRBV28 NA TGTGCCACCACCCGACAGGGACTGATCGGTAATGAAAAACTGTTTTTT CATTRQGLIGNEKLFF
NA TRBJ2-7 TRBV2 NA TGTGCCAGCAGTTTTAGCGCCGAGCAGTACTTC CASSFSAEQYF